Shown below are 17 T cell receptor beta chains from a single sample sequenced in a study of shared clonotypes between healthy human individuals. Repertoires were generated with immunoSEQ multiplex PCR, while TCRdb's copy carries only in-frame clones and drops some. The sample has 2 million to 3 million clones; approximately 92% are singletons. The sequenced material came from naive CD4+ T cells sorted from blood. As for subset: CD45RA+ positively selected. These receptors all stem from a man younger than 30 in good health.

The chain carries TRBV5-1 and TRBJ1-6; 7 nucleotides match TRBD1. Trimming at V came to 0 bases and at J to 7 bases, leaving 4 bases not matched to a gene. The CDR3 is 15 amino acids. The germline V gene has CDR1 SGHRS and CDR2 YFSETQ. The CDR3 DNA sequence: TGCGCCAGCAGCTTGGAACCGGGACAGAATTCACCCCTCCACTTT. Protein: CASSLEPGQNSPLHF. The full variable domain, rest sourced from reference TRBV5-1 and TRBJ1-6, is KAGVTQTPRYLIKTRGQQVTLSCSPISGHRSVSWYQQTPGQGLQFLFEYFSETQRNKGNFPGRFSGRQFSNSRSEMNVSTLELGDSALYLCASSLEPGQNSPLHFGNGTRLTVT.

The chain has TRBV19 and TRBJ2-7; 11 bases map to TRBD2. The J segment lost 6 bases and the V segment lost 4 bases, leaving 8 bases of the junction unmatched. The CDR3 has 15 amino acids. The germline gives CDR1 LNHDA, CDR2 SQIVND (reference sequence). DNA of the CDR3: TGTGCCAGTAGTAGGGCACTAGCGGGAGTAGGCGAGCAGTACTTC. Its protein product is CASSRALAGVGEQYF.

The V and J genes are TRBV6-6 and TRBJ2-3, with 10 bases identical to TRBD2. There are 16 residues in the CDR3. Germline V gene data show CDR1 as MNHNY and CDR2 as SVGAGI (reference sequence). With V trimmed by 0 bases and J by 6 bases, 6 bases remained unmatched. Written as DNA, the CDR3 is TGTGCCAGCAGTTACTCGGCTAGCGGGAGTAAGGATACGCAGTATTTT. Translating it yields CASSYSASGSKDTQYF.

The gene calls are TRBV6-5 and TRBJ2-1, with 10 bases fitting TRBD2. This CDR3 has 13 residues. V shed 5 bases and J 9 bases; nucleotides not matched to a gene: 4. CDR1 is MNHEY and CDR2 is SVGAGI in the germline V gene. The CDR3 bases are TGTGCCAGCAGTAGCGGGGGGGCGGGTGAGCAGTTCTTC. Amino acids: CASSSGGAGEQFF.

In DNA, the CDR3 is TGTGCCAGCAGTGAACTTTTAGGGGACAGGGTTAATGGCTACACCTTC. Translation: CASSELLGDRVNGYTF. This sequence joins TRBV25-1 and TRBJ1-2, with 9 positions matching TRBD1. Unmatched junction bases numbered 10, after V lost 2 bases and J lost 6 bases. This CDR3 spans 16 amino acids. Germline loops: CDR1 MGHDK, CDR2 SYGVNS.

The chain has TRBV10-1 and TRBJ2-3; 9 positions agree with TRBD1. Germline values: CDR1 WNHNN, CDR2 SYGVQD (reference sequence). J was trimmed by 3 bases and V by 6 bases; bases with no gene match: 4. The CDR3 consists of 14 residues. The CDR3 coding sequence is TGCGCCAGCAGACAGGGGGCGCGGACAGATACGCAGTATTTT. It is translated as CASRQGARTDTQYF.

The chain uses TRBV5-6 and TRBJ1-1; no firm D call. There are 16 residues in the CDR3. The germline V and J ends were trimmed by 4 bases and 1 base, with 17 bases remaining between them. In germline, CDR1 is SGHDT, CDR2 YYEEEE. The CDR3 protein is CASSPWGSVRNTEAFF. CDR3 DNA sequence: TGTGCCAGCAGCCCCTGGGGTAGCGTGCGGAACACTGAAGCTTTCTTT.

CDR3 sequence (DNA): TGCGCCAGCAGCTTTGGCGGAAGCACGGGGGAGCAGTACTTC. Amino acid sequence: CASSFGGSTGEQYF. This sequence joins TRBV5-1 and TRBJ2-7; TRBD2 might be the D (5 bases). This CDR3 has 14 residues. From germline, CDR1 is SGHRS and CDR2 YFSETQ. Trimming cost V 2 bases and J 7 bases, with 16 bases left between them.

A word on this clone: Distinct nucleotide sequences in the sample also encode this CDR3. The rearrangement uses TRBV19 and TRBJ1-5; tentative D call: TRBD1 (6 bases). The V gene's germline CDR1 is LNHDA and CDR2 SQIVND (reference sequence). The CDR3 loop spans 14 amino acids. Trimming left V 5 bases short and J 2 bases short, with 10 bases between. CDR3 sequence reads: CASSSQGGNQPQHF. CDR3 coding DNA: TGTGCCAGTAGTTCACAGGGTGGCAATCAGCCCCAGCATTTT.

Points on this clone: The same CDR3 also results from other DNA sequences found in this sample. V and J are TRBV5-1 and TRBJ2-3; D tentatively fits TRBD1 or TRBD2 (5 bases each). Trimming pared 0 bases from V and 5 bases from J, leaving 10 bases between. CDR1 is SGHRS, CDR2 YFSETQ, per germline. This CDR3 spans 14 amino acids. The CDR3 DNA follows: TGCGCCAGCAGCTTGGGAGGGGCAGGAGATACGCAGTATTTT. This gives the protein CASSLGGAGDTQYF.

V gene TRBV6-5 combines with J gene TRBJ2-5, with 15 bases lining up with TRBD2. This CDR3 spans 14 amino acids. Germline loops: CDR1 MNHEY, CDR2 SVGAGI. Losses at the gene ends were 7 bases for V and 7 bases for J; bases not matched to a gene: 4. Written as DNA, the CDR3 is TGTGCCAGCACCGGACTAGCGGGAGGGCCGACCCAGTACTTC. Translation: CASTGLAGGPTQYF.

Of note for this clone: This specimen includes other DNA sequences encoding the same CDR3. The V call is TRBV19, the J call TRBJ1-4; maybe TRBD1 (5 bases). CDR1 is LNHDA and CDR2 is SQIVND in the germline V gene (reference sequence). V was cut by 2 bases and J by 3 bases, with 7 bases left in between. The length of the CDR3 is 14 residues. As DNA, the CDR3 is TGTGCCAGTAGTATACAGGGCTCTAATGAAAAACTGTTTTTT. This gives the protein CASSIQGSNEKLFF.

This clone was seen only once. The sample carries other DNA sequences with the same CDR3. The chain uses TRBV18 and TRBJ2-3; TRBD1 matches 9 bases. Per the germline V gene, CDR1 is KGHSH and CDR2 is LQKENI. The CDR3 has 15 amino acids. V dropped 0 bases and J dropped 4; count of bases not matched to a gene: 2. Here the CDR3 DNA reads TGTGCCAGCTCACCACCGGGACAGGGCGCAGATACGCAGTATTTT. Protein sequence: CASSPPGQGADTQYF.

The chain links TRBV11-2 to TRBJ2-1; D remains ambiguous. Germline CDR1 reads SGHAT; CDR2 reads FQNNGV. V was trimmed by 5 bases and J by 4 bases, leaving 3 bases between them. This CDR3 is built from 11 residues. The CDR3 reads CASSTYNEQFF. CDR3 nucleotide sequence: TGTGCCAGCAGCACATACAATGAGCAGTTCTTC.

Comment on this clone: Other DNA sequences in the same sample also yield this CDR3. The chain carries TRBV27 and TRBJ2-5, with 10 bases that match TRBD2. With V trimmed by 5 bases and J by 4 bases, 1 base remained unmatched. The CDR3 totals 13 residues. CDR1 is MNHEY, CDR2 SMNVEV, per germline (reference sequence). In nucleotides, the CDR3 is TGTGCCAGCAGTATAGCGGGAGGAGAGACCCAGTACTTC. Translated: CASSIAGGETQYF.

The CDR3 here is CATLYRELGYNEQFF. The CDR3 bases are TGCGCCACCCTCTACAGGGAGTTGGGGTACAATGAGCAGTTCTTC. The chain joins TRBV23-1 to TRBJ2-1; D may be TRBD1 (6 bases). TRBV23-1 is noted as an ORF with a role that remains uncertain. The V and J ends lost 10 bases and 4 bases respectively, with 20 bases between them. This CDR3 has 15 amino acids.

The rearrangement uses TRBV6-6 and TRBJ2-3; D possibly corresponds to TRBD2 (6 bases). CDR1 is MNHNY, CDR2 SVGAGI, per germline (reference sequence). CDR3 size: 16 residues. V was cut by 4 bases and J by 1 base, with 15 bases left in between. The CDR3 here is CASSFPTQRGTDTQYF. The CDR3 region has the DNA TGTGCCAGCAGTTTCCCTACTCAGCGGGGCACAGATACGCAGTATTTT.